The TCR beta chain under discussion was sequenced for a study of T cells in Graves' hyperthyroidism and ophthalmopathy. Findings and caveats of the study: A model of 13 V-J pairs discriminated ophthalmopathy from stable hyperthyroidism.

The CDR3 runs to 14 residues. Germline values: CDR1 DFQATT, CDR2 SNEGSKA (reference sequence). The PBMCs were taken from approximately 9 ml of fresh peripheral blood. As regards this clonotype: The antigen remains unidentified. At one of its ends the junction is not consistent with the germline gene, which may arise from a read error.

Using RNA transcripts as the source, TCR beta CDR3 regions were amplified. The HTBI primer set drove a first-round RT-PCR of the TCR CDR3. A single record per CDR3 protein comes from TCRdb applying MiXCR to the multiplex PCR reads. The sample carries about 260,000 distinct CDR3 sequences, around 22% recorded once. This clonotype was obtained from a man aged 25 to 40 with Graves' ophthalmopathy. V usage is TRBV20-1 and J usage is TRBJ1-2; TRBD1 agrees at 7 bases. The material sequenced was blood. This chain's CDR3 is CSVPDREVVYGHTF. CDR3 bases: TGCAGCGTGCCCGACAGGGAGGTAGTCTATGGCCACACCTTC.